This T cell receptor beta chain comes out of a study of early T cells in non-severe SARS-CoV-2 infection. This clonotype was seen at least ten times. Per germline, CDR1 SEHNR and CDR2 FQNEAQ (reference sequence). Trimming removed 10 bases at V and 8 bases at J, with 14 bases between. This CDR3 comprises 11 residues. Individual cDNA molecules received unique molecular identifiers. TCRdb reanalysed the 5' RACE reads using MiXCR and keeps one entry per CDR3 protein. Among 50,000 to 60,000 distinct CDR3 sequences listed, around 9.3% were seen once. The sequence was obtained from an adult who was a healthcare worker with PCR-confirmed SARS-CoV-2 infection or an uninfected control (not recorded which). The rearrangement uses TRBV7-9 and TRBJ1-2; D is perhaps TRBD1 (5 bases). The sequencing input was whole blood. The CDR3 DNA reads as TGTGCCACTCAGGGTTCAGGAGGCTACACCTTC. Amino acid sequence: CATQGSGGYTF.